This T cell receptor (beta chain) is from a study of cytomegalovirus exposure and HLA in healthy donors. General study findings and limits: There were reportedly fewer N-insertions in an Asian-associated ancestry cluster than the approximately 700-donor mean, in a later analysis. In terms of immune exposure information, only CMV serostatus was available. Most TCR sequences proved rare, with some public TCRs found in many donors.

Germline lookup yields CDR1 SGDLS and CDR2 YYNGEE. This CDR3 comprises 18 residues. V was pared by 0 bases and J by 8 bases, with 21 bases between. Primers included in the PCR were 60 Vbeta and 13 Jbeta primers. Under the authors' procedure: There were around 77 million unique TCR beta chains by a later count, and about 12 million of them were shared. TCRdb keeps only in-frame clones here, not all; method: immunoSEQ multiplex PCR. V and J calls and clone size are as listed in that table; D and trimming were resolved from the DNA. The sample yields some 150,000 clones, around 77% seen once. This clone has only one observation. Its antigen is currently unknown.

This TCR was sampled from a man aged 55-75 years in good health and CMV-seronegative. The gene calls are TRBV9 and TRBJ1-6; possible D gene TRBD1, 5 bases. The sample taken for sequencing was PBMCs. The CDR3 is CASSVEASGQGGDSPLHF. The CDR3 DNA reads as TGTGCCAGCAGCGTAGAGGCCAGTGGCCAGGGTGGAGATTCACCCCTCCACTTT.